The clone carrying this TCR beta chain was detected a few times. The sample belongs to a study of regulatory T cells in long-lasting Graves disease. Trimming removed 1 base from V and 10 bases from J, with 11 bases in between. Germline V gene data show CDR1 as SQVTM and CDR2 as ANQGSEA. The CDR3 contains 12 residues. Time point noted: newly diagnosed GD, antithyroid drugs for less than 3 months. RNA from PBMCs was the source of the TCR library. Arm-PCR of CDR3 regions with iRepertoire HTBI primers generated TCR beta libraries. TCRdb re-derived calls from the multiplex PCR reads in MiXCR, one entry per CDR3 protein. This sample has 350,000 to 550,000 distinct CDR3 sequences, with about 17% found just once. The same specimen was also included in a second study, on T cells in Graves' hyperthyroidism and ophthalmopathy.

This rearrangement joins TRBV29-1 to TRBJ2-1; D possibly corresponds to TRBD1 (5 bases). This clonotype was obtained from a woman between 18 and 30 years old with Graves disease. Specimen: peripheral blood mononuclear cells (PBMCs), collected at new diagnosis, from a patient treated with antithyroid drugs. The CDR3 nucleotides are TGCAGCGTTGAAGGAAAGGGGCGAGAGCAGTTCTTC. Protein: CSVEGKGREQFF.